The clone carrying this T cell receptor beta chain was counted a single time. Its antigen is undetermined. This sample is drawn from a study of lymphopenia after photon versus proton radiotherapy. Measured with immunoSEQ multiplex PCR; TCRdb has only the in-frame clones, and not every one. Of tens of thousands of clones listed, around 94% were seen once; the top ten hold 0.6% to 0.85%. There are 16 residues in the CDR3. Germline V CDR1 and CDR2: SGHTA, FQGNSA. V lost 4 bases and J lost 7, with 22 bases in between. Findings and limits, study-wide: After the lymphocyte nadir, photon-treated repertoires showed oligoclonal expansion, especially of CD8+ Temra cells. A bigger post-nadir fall in TCR diversity correlated inversely with survival time in deceased patients.

Sequencing was performed on peripheral blood, taken from a patient treated with photon-based radiotherapy. The chain carries TRBV7-2 and TRBJ1-2, with D unclear. The receptor's source is a woman aged 50 to 60 with cholangiocarcinoma. CDR3 region: CASSWSSSGSDTGYTF. CDR3 nucleotide sequence: TGTGCCAGCAGCTGGTCCTCTAGCGGATCAGACACTGGCTACACCTTC.